This T cell receptor beta chain was recovered during a study of cytomegalovirus exposure and HLA in healthy donors. The PCR contained 60 Vbeta and 13 Jbeta primers. Only in-frame clones appear in the TCRdb table, and some are missing; sequencing was by immunoSEQ multiplex PCR. This table has 110,000 to 150,000 clones, 78% appearing once. After removal of 5 bases from V and 8 bases from J, the junction contained 5 bases not matched to a gene. The CDR3 totals 13 residues. Germline CDR1 is SEHNR and CDR2 is FQNEAQ (reference sequence). The table lists this clone with a few counts. The sample comprised PBMCs. The V call is TRBV7-9, the J call TRBJ1-4; TRBD1 aligns across 7 bases. This receptor was identified in a female donor in good health and CMV-seronegative. Written as DNA, the CDR3 is TGTGCCAGCAGCAAAGGGACAGACGAAAAACTGTTTTTT. Its protein is CASSKGTDEKLFF.